This TCR beta chain was profiled in a study of response to subunit inactivated influenza vaccine. Study-wide results and limits: Authors proposed each seasonal influenza vaccination draws in few new T cells.

TCRdb re-called the RT-PCR reads with MiXCR, one entry per CDR3 protein. Of about 520,000 distinct CDR3 sequences in the sample, about 25% were seen once. V was cut by 4 bases and J by 1 base, with 11 bases left in between. The CDR3 runs to 15 residues. CDR1 is SGHAT, CDR2 FQNNGV, per germline. As concerns this clonotype: Its specificity is not known.

The material was CD4+ T cells sorted from PBMCs, obtained more than 4 days after vaccination. The rearrangement uses TRBV11-2 and TRBJ1-5, with D perhaps matching TRBD1 (5 bases). This TCR derives from a man aged 45-60 years who received an inactivated influenza vaccine. CDR3 sequence (DNA): TGTGCCAGCAGCTGGGCAGGACAAAGCAATCAGCCCCAGCATTTT. This gives the protein CASSWAGQSNQPQHF.